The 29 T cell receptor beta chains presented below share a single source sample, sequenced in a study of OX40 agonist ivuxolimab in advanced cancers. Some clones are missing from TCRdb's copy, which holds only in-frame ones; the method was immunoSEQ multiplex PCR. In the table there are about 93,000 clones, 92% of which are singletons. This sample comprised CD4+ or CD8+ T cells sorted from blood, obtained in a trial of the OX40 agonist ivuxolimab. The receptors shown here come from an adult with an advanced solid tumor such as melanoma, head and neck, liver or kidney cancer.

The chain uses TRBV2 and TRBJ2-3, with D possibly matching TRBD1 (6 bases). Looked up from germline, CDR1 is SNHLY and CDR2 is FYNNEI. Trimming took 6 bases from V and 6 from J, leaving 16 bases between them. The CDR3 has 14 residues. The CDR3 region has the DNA TGTGCCAGCAGCGGGGACACGGCGGTCGATACGCAGTATTTT. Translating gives CASSGDTAVDTQYF.

CDR3 DNA: TGTGCCAGCAGTGAATGGGCAGGGGCTAATGAAAAACTGTTTTTT. Its protein is CASSEWAGANEKLFF. This rearrangement joins TRBV25-1 to TRBJ1-4, with TRBD1 as a possible D gene (6 bases). V was pared by 1 base and J by 3 bases, with 9 bases between. Germline CDR1 reads MGHDK; CDR2 reads SYGVNS. CDR3 size: 15 residues.

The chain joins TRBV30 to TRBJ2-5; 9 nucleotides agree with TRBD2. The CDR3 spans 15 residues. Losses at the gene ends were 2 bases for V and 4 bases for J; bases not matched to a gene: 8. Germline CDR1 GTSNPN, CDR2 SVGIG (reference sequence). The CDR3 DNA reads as TGTGCCTGGAGTTTGGCGGGAGGGCCCCGAGAGACCCAGTACTTC. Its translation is CAWSLAGGPRETQYF.

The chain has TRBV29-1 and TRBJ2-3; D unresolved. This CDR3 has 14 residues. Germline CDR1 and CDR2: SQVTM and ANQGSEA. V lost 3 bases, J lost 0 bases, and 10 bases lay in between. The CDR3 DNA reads TGCAGCGTTGAGTCAGCCTCTAGCACAGATACGCAGTATTTT. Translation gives CSVESASSTDTQYF.

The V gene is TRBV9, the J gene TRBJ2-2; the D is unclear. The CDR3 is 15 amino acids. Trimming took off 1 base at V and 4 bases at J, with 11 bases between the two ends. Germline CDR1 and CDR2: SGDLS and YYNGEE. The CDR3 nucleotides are TGTGCCAGCAGCGTAAGAGCAATCGCCACCGGGGAGCTGTTTTTT. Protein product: CASSVRAIATGELFF.

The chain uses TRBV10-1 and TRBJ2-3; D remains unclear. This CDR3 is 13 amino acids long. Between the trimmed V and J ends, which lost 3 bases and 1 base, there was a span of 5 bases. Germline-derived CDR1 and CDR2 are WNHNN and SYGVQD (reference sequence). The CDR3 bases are TGCGCCAGCAGTGAAGGCGGCACAGATACGCAGTATTTT. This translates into CASSEGGTDTQYF.

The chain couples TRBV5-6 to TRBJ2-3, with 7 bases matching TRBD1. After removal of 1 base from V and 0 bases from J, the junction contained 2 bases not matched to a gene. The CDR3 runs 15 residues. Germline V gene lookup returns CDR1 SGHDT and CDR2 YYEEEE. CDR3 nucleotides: TGTGCCAGCAGCTTGACAGGGGTGAGCACAGATACGCAGTATTTT. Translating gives CASSLTGVSTDTQYF.

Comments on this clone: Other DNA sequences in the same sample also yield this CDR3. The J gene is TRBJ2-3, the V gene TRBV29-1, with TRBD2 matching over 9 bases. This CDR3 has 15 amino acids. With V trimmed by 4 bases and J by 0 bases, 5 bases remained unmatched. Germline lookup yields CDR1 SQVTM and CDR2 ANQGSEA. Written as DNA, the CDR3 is TGCAGCGTTGCACGGACTAGCGCGAGCACAGATACGCAGTATTTT. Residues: CSVARTSASTDTQYF.

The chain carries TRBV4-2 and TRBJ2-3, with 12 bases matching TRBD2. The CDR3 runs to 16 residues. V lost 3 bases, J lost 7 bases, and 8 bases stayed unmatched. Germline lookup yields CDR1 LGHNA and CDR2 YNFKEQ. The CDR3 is CASSQRTSGELHTQYF. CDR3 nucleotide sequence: TGTGCCAGCAGCCAGAGGACTAGCGGGGAGCTACATACGCAGTATTTT.

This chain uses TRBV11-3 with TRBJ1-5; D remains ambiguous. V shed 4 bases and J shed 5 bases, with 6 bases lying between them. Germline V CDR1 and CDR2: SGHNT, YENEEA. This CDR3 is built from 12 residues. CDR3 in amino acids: CASSSGDQPQHF. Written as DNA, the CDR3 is TGTGCCAGCAGCTCCGGGGATCAGCCCCAGCATTTT.

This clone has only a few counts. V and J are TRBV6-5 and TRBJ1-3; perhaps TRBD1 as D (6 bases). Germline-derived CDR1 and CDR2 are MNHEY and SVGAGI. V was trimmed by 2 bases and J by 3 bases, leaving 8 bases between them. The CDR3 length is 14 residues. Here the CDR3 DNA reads TGTGCCAGCAGTTACGGACAGCGTGGAAACACCATATATTTT. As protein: CASSYGQRGNTIYF.

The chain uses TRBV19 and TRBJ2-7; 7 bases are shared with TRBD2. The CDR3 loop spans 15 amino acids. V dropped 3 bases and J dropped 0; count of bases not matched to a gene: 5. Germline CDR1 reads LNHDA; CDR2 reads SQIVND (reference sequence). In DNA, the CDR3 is TGTGCCAGTAGTATCCTCGGCGGGAGCTCCTACGAGCAGTACTTC. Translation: CASSILGGSSYEQYF.

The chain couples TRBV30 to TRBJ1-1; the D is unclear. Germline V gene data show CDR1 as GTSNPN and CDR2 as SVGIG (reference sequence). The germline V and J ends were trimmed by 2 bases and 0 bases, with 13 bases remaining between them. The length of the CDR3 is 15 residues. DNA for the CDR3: TGTGCCTGGAGTAGGTGGCAGTCCATGAACACTGAAGCTTTCTTT. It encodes CAWSRWQSMNTEAFF.

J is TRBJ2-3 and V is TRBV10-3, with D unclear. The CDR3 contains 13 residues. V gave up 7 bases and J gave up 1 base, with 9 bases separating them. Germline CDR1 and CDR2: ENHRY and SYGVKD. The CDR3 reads CAINLGGTDTQYF. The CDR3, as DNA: TGTGCCATCAACCTAGGAGGCACAGATACGCAGTATTTT.

CDR3 loop: CASSPPGRLYNEQFF. For the CDR3, the DNA is TGTGCCAGCTCACCTCCGGGACGGCTGTACAATGAGCAGTTCTTC. This chain joins TRBV18 and TRBJ2-1; D is possibly TRBD1 or TRBD2 (5 bases each). The germline V and J ends were trimmed by 3 bases and 4 bases, with 13 bases remaining between them. Germline V lookup: CDR1 KGHSH, CDR2 LQKENI. The CDR3 consists of 15 residues.

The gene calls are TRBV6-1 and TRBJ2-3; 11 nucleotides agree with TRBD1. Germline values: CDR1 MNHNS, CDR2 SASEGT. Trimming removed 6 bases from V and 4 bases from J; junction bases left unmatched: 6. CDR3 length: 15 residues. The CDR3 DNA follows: TGTGCCAGCAGAGGGGGGACAGGGGGTCCAGATACGCAGTATTTT. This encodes CASRGGTGGPDTQYF.

The CDR3 region is CAWSRATEVAFF. The CDR3, as DNA: TGTGCCTGGAGTAGGGCCACGGAGGTAGCTTTCTTT. The rearrangement links TRBV30 to TRBJ1-1; D is uncertain. The germline V gene encodes CDR1 GTSNPN and CDR2 SVGIG (reference sequence). Trimming removed 2 bases from V and 10 bases from J, with 14 bases in between. There are 12 residues in the CDR3.

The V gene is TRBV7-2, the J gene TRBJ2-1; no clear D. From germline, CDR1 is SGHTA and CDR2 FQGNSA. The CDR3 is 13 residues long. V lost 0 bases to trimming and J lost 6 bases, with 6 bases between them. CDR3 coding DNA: TGTGCCAGCAGCTTAGCAGGGATCAATGAGCAGTTCTTC. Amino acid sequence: CASSLAGINEQFF.

The CDR3 spells CASSSLDGLGNYGYTF. In nucleotides, the CDR3 is TGTGCCAGCAGTTCCCTGGACGGCCTCGGAAACTATGGCTACACCTTC. The genes are TRBV28 and TRBJ1-2; no clear D. Germline V gene data show CDR1 as MDHEN and CDR2 as SYDVKM. The germline V and J ends were trimmed by 4 bases and 2 bases, with 17 bases remaining between them. The CDR3 runs 16 residues.

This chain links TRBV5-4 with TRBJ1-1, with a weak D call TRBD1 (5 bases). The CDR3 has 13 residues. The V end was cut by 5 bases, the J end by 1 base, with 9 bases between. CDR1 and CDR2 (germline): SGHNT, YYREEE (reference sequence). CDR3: CASSYDRNTEAFF. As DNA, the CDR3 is TGTGCCAGCAGTTACGACAGGAACACTGAAGCTTTCTTT.

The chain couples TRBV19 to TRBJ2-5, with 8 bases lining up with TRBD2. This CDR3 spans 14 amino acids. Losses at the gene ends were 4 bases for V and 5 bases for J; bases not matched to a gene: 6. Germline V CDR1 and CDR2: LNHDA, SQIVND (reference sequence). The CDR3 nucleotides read TGTGCCAGTAGTACGAAAGGACTAGCTGAGACCCAGTACTTC. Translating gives CASSTKGLAETQYF.

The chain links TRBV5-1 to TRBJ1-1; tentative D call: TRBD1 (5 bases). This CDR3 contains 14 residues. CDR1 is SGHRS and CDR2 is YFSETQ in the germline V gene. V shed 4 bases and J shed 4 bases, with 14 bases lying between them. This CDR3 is CASSKTAAPTEAFF. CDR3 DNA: TGCGCCAGCAGCAAGACAGCAGCCCCCACTGAAGCTTTCTTT.

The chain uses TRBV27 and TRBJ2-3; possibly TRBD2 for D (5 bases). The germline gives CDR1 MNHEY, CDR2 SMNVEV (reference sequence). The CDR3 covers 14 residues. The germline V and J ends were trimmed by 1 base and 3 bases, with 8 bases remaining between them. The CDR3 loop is CASSLYSGTDTQYF. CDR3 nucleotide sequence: TGTGCCAGCAGTTTATATTCGGGAACAGATACGCAGTATTTT.

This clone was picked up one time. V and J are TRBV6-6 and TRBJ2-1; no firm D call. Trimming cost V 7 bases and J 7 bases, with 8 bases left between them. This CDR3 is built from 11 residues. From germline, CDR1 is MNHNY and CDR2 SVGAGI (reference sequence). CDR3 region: CASTPKNEQFF. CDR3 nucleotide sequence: TGTGCCAGCACCCCAAAAAATGAGCAGTTCTTC.

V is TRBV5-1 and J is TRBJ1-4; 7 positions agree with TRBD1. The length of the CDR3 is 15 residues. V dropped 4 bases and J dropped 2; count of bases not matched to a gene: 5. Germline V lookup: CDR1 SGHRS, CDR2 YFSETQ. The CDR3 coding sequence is TGCGCCAGCAGCGAGACAGGGTTGACTAATGAAAAACTGTTTTTT. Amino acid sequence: CASSETGLTNEKLFF. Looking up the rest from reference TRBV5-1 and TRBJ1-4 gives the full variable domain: KAGVTQTPRYLIKTRGQQVTLSCSPISGHRSVSWYQQTPGQGLQFLFEYFSETQRNKGNFPGRFSGRQFSNSRSEMNVSTLELGDSALYLCASSETGLTNEKLFFGSGTQLSVL.

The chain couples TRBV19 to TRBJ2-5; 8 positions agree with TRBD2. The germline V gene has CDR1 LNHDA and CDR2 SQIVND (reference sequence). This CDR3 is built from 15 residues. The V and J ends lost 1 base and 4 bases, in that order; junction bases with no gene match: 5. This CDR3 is CASSIVGSGGETQYF. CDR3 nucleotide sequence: TGTGCCAGTAGTATAGTGGGGAGCGGGGGAGAGACCCAGTACTTC. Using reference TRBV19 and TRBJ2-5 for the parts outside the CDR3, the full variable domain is DGGITQSPKYLFRKEGQNVTLSCEQNLNHDAMYWYRQDPGQGLRLIYYSQIVNDFQKGDIAEGYSVSREKKESFPLTVTSAQKNPTAFYLCASSIVGSGGETQYFGPGTRLLVL.

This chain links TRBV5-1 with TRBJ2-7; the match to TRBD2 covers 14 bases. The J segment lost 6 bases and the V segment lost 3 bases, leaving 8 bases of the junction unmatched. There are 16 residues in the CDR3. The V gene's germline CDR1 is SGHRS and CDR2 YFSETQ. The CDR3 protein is CASSSGTSGRALEQYF. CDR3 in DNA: TGCGCCAGCAGCTCAGGGACTAGCGGGAGAGCCCTCGAGCAGTACTTC.

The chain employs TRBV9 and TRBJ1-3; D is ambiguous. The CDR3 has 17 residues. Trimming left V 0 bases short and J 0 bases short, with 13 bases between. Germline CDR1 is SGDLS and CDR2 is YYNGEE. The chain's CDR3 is CASSVVPDSTSGNTIYF. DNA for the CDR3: TGTGCCAGCAGCGTAGTACCGGACTCTACCTCTGGAAACACCATATATTTT. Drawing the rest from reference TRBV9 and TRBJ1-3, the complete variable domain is DSGVTQTPKHLITATGQRVTLRCSPRSGDLSVYWYQQSLDQGLQFLIQYYNGEERAKGNILERFSAQQFPDLHSELNLSSLELGDSALYFCASSVVPDSTSGNTIYFGEGSWLTVV.

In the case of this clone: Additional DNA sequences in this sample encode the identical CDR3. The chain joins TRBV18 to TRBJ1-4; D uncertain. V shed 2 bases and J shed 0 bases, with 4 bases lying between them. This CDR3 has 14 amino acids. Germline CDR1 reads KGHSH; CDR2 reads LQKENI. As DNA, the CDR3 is TGTGCCAGCTCACCAGGGGCAACTAATGAAAAACTGTTTTTT. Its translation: CASSPGATNEKLFF.